This entry lists 25 T cell receptor beta chains sequenced from one sample in a study of OX40 agonist ivuxolimab in advanced cancers. Generated by immunoSEQ multiplex PCR, the TCRdb table keeps only in-frame clones and is missing some. The repertoire holds some 86,000 clones, over 75% seen once, with more than 3.5% in the top ten. The sequenced sample was CD4+ or CD8+ T cells sorted from blood, obtained in a trial of the OX40 agonist ivuxolimab. These receptors originate from an adult with an advanced solid tumor such as melanoma, head and neck, liver or kidney cancer.

The chain carries TRBV5-1 and TRBJ1-1; possible D gene TRBD1, 6 bases. Germline V lookup: CDR1 SGHRS, CDR2 YFSETQ. This CDR3 has 14 residues. Trimming removed 4 bases at V and 1 base at J, with 11 bases between. The CDR3 DNA reads as TGCGCCAGCAGCGGATTACAGGGGAACACTGAAGCTTTCTTT. Amino acids: CASSGLQGNTEAFF. Complete variable domain (other parts from reference TRBV5-1 and TRBJ1-1): KAGVTQTPRYLIKTRGQQVTLSCSPISGHRSVSWYQQTPGQGLQFLFEYFSETQRNKGNFPGRFSGRQFSNSRSEMNVSTLELGDSALYLCASSGLQGNTEAFFGQGTRLTVV.

The chain joins TRBV30 to TRBJ2-7, with D perhaps TRBD1 (6 bases). V lost 0 bases and J 2 bases, leaving 17 bases between the germline ends. Germline V gene sequence: CDR1 GTSNPN, CDR2 SVGIG (reference sequence). The length of the CDR3 is 16 residues. CDR3 loop: CAWSVGGAEAPYEQYF. The CDR3 nucleotides read TGTGCCTGGAGTGTAGGGGGAGCGGAAGCTCCCTACGAGCAGTACTTC. Full variable domain (missing parts from reference TRBV30 and TRBJ2-7): SQTIHQWPATLVQPVGSPLSLECTVEGTSNPNLYWYRQAAGRGLQLLFYSVGIGQISSEVPQNLSASRPQDRQFILSSKKLLLSDSGFYLCAWSVGGAEAPYEQYFGPGTRLTVT.

The V call is TRBV5-1, the J call TRBJ1-1; D gene ambiguous. V was trimmed by 3 bases and J by 1 base, leaving 13 bases between them. The CDR3 is 15 amino acids. The germline V gene encodes CDR1 SGHRS and CDR2 YFSETQ. The CDR3 DNA follows: TGCGCCAGCAGCTGGAACGCGGACGGGAACACTGAAGCTTTCTTT. Protein product: CASSWNADGNTEAFF.

This sequence joins TRBV7-9 and TRBJ1-1; D might be TRBD1 (6 bases). The CDR3 covers 13 residues. The germline V gene has CDR1 SEHNR and CDR2 FQNEAQ (reference sequence). The V gene lost 5 bases and the J gene lost 3 bases, with 10 bases spanning the gap. CDR3 DNA sequence: TGTGCCAGCAGCCTACAGGGACACACTGAAGCTTTCTTT. This codes for CASSLQGHTEAFF.

This clone was seen just once. This sequence joins TRBV5-8 and TRBJ2-7; 7 bases match TRBD2. This CDR3 is 15 amino acids long. Losses at the gene ends were 4 bases for V and 3 bases for J; bases not matched to a gene: 10. In germline, CDR1 is SGHTS, CDR2 YDEGEE. The CDR3 loop reads CASSPGLAVVYEQYF. The CDR3 region has the DNA TGTGCCAGCAGCCCGGGGCTAGCGGTCGTCTACGAGCAGTACTTC.

This clone occurred once. This rearrangement joins TRBV27 to TRBJ2-7; weak D call: TRBD1 (5 bases). The ends were cut back, 2 bases at V and 6 bases at J, with 17 bases in the middle. The germline V gene encodes CDR1 MNHEY and CDR2 SMNVEV (reference sequence). The CDR3 spans 15 residues. CDR3 coding DNA: TGTGCCAGCAGTTTAATGGGGCCCTCCGTGAGCGAGCAGTACTTC. This gives the protein CASSLMGPSVSEQYF.

The chain employs TRBV9 and TRBJ2-5, with no clear D. The ends were cut back, 4 bases at V and 5 bases at J, with 12 bases in the middle. Per germline, CDR1 SGDLS and CDR2 YYNGEE. The CDR3 is made up of 13 amino acids. As DNA, the CDR3 is TGTGCCAGCAGCCAGACCTCCTTGGAGACCCAGTACTTC. Amino acids: CASSQTSLETQYF.

The J gene is TRBJ1-2, the V gene TRBV5-1; D is undetermined. V was cut by 0 bases and J by 4 bases, with 10 bases left in between. This CDR3 is 14 amino acids long. Germline CDR1 and CDR2: SGHRS and YFSETQ. The CDR3 spells CASSLGDTVYGYTF. The CDR3 coding sequence is TGCGCCAGCAGCTTGGGAGACACCGTCTATGGCTACACCTTC.

The rearrangement links TRBV7-9 to TRBJ2-7; the match to TRBD1 covers 10 bases. The CDR3 totals 11 residues. Germline V lookup: CDR1 SEHNR, CDR2 FQNEAQ (reference sequence). As DNA, the CDR3 is TGTGCAGCGGGACAGGGGCCCGAGCAGTACTTC. It specifies CAAGQGPEQYF. Looking up the rest from reference TRBV7-9 and TRBJ2-7 gives the full variable domain: DTGVSQNPRHKITKRGQNVTFRCDPISEHNRLYWYRQTLGQGPEFLTYFQNEAQLEKSRLLSDRFSAERPKGSFSTLEIQRTEQGDSAMYLCAAGQGPEQYFGPGTRLTVT.

The rearrangement joins TRBV27 to TRBJ2-2; 8 positions match TRBD1. The CDR3 loop spans 15 amino acids. V shed 2 bases and J 5 bases; nucleotides not matched to a gene: 4. CDR1 MNHEY and CDR2 SMNVEV come from the germline V gene (reference sequence). CDR3 nucleotide sequence: TGTGCCAGCAGTTTAGGACAGGGTTGGACCGGGGAGCTGTTTTTT. Its translation: CASSLGQGWTGELFF.

This clone was observed a single time. The genes are TRBV6-5 and TRBJ2-1; 13 bases are shared with TRBD2. Losses at the gene ends were 6 bases for V and 4 bases for J; bases not matched to a gene: 3. The length of the CDR3 is 15 residues. Germline-derived CDR1 and CDR2 are MNHEY and SVGAGI. CDR3 region: CASRLGLAGYNEQFF. The CDR3 region has the DNA TGTGCCAGCAGACTGGGACTAGCGGGATACAATGAGCAGTTCTTC.

There are a few counts of this clone. The chain uses TRBV19 and TRBJ2-2; D is tentatively TRBD1 or TRBD2 (6 bases each). The CDR3 length is 15 residues. CDR1 is LNHDA, CDR2 SQIVND, per germline (reference sequence). V lost 3 bases, J lost 5 bases, and 13 bases lay in between. The CDR3 region has the DNA TGTGCCAGTAGTATGAGCGGAGGGGGGACCGGGGAGCTGTTTTTT. It specifies CASSMSGGGTGELFF.

J is TRBJ2-1 and V is TRBV7-6; 7 nucleotides match TRBD2. The CDR3 length is 16 residues. V lost 2 bases and J lost 7; bases outside the gene matches: 11. Per germline, CDR1 SGHVS and CDR2 FNYEAQ. Here the CDR3 reads CASSLWGGGPSNEQFF. CDR3 coding DNA: TGTGCCAGCAGCTTATGGGGGGGAGGGCCCTCGAATGAGCAGTTCTTC.

The rearrangement uses TRBV6-5 and TRBJ2-7; D is unclear. Germline V gene sequence: CDR1 MNHEY, CDR2 SVGAGI. The CDR3 loop spans 11 amino acids. The germline V and J ends were trimmed by 2 bases and 7 bases, with 6 bases remaining between them. The CDR3 loop reads CASSYVGEQYF. The CDR3 DNA follows: TGTGCCAGCAGTTACGTGGGGGAGCAGTACTTC.

The chain joins TRBV4-1 to TRBJ1-5, with D possibly being TRBD1 (6 bases). Deletions cut 6 bases from V and 3 bases from J, with 12 bases between. The germline V gene has CDR1 MGHRA and CDR2 YSYEKL. The CDR3 covers 14 residues. This CDR3 reads CASRATGFNQPQHF. As DNA, the CDR3 is TGCGCCAGCAGGGCTACAGGGTTCAATCAGCCCCAGCATTTT.

CDR3 protein: CASSLALAVTDTQYF. CDR3 bases: TGTGCCAGCAGCTTAGCGCTAGCGGTCACAGATACGCAGTATTTT. J is TRBJ2-3 and V is TRBV7-2, with 7 bases lining up with TRBD2. Trimming removed 0 bases from V and 2 bases from J; junction bases left unmatched: 2. The CDR3 is made up of 15 amino acids. Germline V lookup: CDR1 SGHTA, CDR2 FQGNSA.

The chain combines TRBV21-1 with TRBJ1-6. TRBV21-1 is a known pseudogene. This CDR3 is built from 15 residues. For the CDR3, the DNA is TGTGCCAGCACCGACGTTGGGGGAGTCAGTTCACCCCTCCACTTT. It specifies CASTDVGGVSSPLHF.

V gene TRBV7-2 combines with J gene TRBJ2-5; 7 bases fit TRBD2. V was clipped by 5 bases and J by 4 bases; unmatched bases: 16. The CDR3 spans 17 residues. Germline assignment: CDR1 SGHTA and CDR2 FQGNSA. Written as DNA, the CDR3 is TGTGCCAGCAGCCCTGGGCTGACGGGAGGACGGGGAGAGACCCAGTACTTC. It translates to CASSPGLTGGRGETQYF.

The chain joins TRBV5-4 to TRBJ2-5; D tentatively reads TRBD1 or TRBD2 (5 bases each). The CDR3 is made up of 15 amino acids. CDR1 is SGHNT, CDR2 YYREEE, per germline (reference sequence). Trimming shortened V by 4 bases and J by 1 base, and 14 bases separated the two germline ends. CDR3 in amino acids: CASSGEGFRQETQYF. CDR3 in DNA: TGTGCCAGCAGCGGAGAGGGGTTTCGCCAAGAGACCCAGTACTTC.

The chain couples TRBV7-2 to TRBJ2-7; TRBD2 might be the D (6 bases). This CDR3 is 15 amino acids long. V was pared by 5 bases and J by 2 bases, with 16 bases between. CDR1 SGHTA and CDR2 FQGNSA come from the germline V gene. The CDR3 is CASSTTGTLAYEQYF. The CDR3 DNA reads as TGTGCCAGCAGCACTACCGGGACTTTAGCCTACGAGCAGTACTTC.

Only a few counts were recorded for this clone. This sequence joins TRBV13 and TRBJ1-2; no clear D gene. V was clipped by 1 base and J by 7 bases, with 7 bases between them. Germline loops: CDR1 PRHDT, CDR2 FYEKMQ (reference sequence). This CDR3 contains 12 residues. The CDR3 nucleotides are TGTGCCAGCAGCTTAGATCGGTTTGGCTACACCTTC. Translated: CASSLDRFGYTF. The full variable domain, rest sourced from reference TRBV13 and TRBJ1-2, is AAGVIQSPRHLIKEKRETATLKCYPIPRHDTVYWYQQGPGQDPQFLISFYEKMQSDKGSIPDRFSAQQFSDYHSELNMSSLELGDSALYFCASSLDRFGYTFGSGTRLTVV.

V and J are TRBV2 and TRBJ1-4; D perhaps matches TRBD1 (5 bases). Germline-derived CDR1 and CDR2 are SNHLY and FYNNEI. V lost 6 bases to trimming and J lost 3 bases, with 11 bases between them. This CDR3 has 14 amino acids. In nucleotides, the CDR3 is TGTGCCAGCAGCCCGGGACTGTCTAATGAAAAACTGTTTTTT. Encoded protein: CASSPGLSNEKLFF.

DNA for the CDR3: TGTGCCATCAGTGAACTAGACACCGGGGAGCTGTTTTTT. Residues: CAISELDTGELFF. V is TRBV10-3 and J is TRBJ2-2; D is possibly TRBD2 (5 bases). The CDR3 contains 13 residues. V gave up 3 bases and J gave up 3 bases, with 5 bases separating them. The germline V gene encodes CDR1 ENHRY and CDR2 SYGVKD.

The chain uses TRBV7-2 and TRBJ2-1, with no clear D. This CDR3 spans 12 amino acids. The V gene lost 1 base and the J gene lost 13 bases, with 11 bases spanning the gap. Germline CDR1 SGHTA, CDR2 FQGNSA. The CDR3 DNA reads TGTGCCAGCAGCTTAGATGACCGTTTCCAGTTCTTC. It translates to CASSLDDRFQFF.

V usage is TRBV5-6 and J usage is TRBJ2-4; the D is unclear. Per the germline V gene, CDR1 is SGHDT and CDR2 is YYEEEE. V was trimmed by 0 bases and J by 6 bases, leaving 7 bases between them. This CDR3 region has 13 residues. The CDR3 DNA reads as TGTGCCAGCAGCTTGGCGCACTTAAACATTCAGTACTTC. It translates to CASSLAHLNIQYF.